This is a list of T cell receptor beta chains from one sample in a study of shared clonotypes between healthy human individuals. Clones were read by immunoSEQ multiplex PCR, and TCRdb kept only the in-frame ones, dropping some. The sample has 1.5 million to 2.5 million clones; about 95% are singletons. The sequenced sample consisted of naive CD8+ T cells sorted from blood. Receptors were obtained from a man younger than 35 in good health. CDR3s include the opening cysteine and the closing phenylalanine or tryptophan. D genes are given only for firm matches. Only part of the rows carry a size: once, few, many, or a class if the clone is expanded.

clone_size	v_call	d_call	j_call	cdr3_aa	cdr3_nt
NA	TRBV4-1	NA	TRBJ2-7	CASSQDFPYEQYF	TGCGCCAGCAGCCAAGATTTCCCGTACGAGCAGTACTTC
NA	TRBV30	NA	TRBJ2-2	CAWSPLGGGELFF	TGTGCCTGGAGTCCCCTCGGGGGCGGGGAGCTGTTTTTT
NA	TRBV13	TRBD1	TRBJ2-7	CASSLSTGDEQYF	TGTGCCAGCAGCCTATCTACAGGGGACGAGCAGTACTTC
NA	TRBV30	TRBD2	TRBJ2-2	CAWSVFPAGDTGELFF	TGTGCCTGGAGTGTCTTTCCCGCGGGAGACACCGGGGAGCTGTTTTTT
once	TRBV4-1	NA	TRBJ1-1	CASSQDLSGVGTEAFF	TGCGCCAGCAGCCAAGATTTATCGGGGGTAGGGACTGAAGCTTTCTTT
NA	TRBV7-3	TRBD2	TRBJ2-1	CASSQGGYYNEQFF	TGTGCCAGCAGCCAGGGAGGGTATTACAATGAGCAGTTCTTC
NA	TRBV15	NA	TRBJ2-5	CATSRTPKEQREWETQYF	TGTGCCACCAGCAGAACCCCTAAGGAGCAAAGAGAATGGGAGACCCAGTACTTC
NA	TRBV7-6	NA	TRBJ2-3	CASSLGPLGDTQYF	TGTGCCAGCAGCCTAGGACCGTTGGGGGATACGCAGTATTTT
NA	TRBV28	NA	TRBJ2-5	CASSLNPRDSYQETQYF	TGTGCCAGCAGTTTAAATCCCAGGGACTCGTACCAAGAGACCCAGTACTTC
NA	TRBV28	TRBD1	TRBJ2-7	CASGIIRDRPFYEQYF	TGTGCCAGCGGCATTATCCGGGACAGGCCTTTCTACGAGCAGTACTTC
NA	TRBV10-3	NA	TRBJ2-7	CAISESSEPYEQYF	TGTGCCATCAGTGAATCTTCCGAACCCTACGAGCAGTACTTC
NA	TRBV19	TRBD2	TRBJ2-1	CASSSLPGTTYNEQFF	TGTGCCAGTAGTTCCCTCCCCGGGACTACTTACAATGAGCAGTTCTTC
NA	TRBV10-3	NA	TRBJ1-2	CAISEPEGSSYGYTF	TGTGCCATCAGTGAGCCCGAGGGCTCCAGCTATGGCTACACCTTC
NA	TRBV5-6	TRBD2	TRBJ2-1	CASSPEGNSGGPYNEQFF	TGTGCCAGCAGCCCCGAGGGTAATAGCGGGGGTCCCTACAATGAGCAGTTCTTC
NA	TRBV5-1	NA	TRBJ2-3	CASSFWGATDTQYF	TGCGCCAGCAGCTTTTGGGGTGCCACAGATACGCAGTATTTT
NA	TRBV6-1	TRBD1	TRBJ2-7	CASSELGTGSTYEQYF	TGTGCCAGCAGTGAATTGGGGACAGGGTCAACCTACGAGCAGTACTTC
NA	TRBV5-6	NA	TRBJ2-5	CASSLEGEETQYF	TGTGCCAGCAGCTTGGAGGGGGAAGAGACCCAGTACTTC
NA	TRBV4-3	TRBD1	TRBJ2-1	CASSRLQGVSYNEQFF	TGCGCCAGCAGCCGATTACAGGGGGTTTCCTACAATGAGCAGTTCTTC
NA	TRBV4-1	NA	TRBJ2-6	CASSPSSGANVLTF	TGCGCCAGCAGCCCGTCGTCTGGGGCCAACGTCCTGACTTTC
NA	TRBV7-6	TRBD2	TRBJ2-2	CASSLERAAGENTGELFF	TGTGCCAGCAGCTTAGAAAGGGCCGCGGGGGAGAACACCGGGGAGCTGTTTTTT
NA	TRBV5-1	TRBD1	TRBJ2-2	CASSLPGQGWELFF	TGCGCCAGCAGCCTCCCGGGACAGGGTTGGGAGCTGTTTTTT
once	TRBV9	TRBD1	TRBJ2-2	CASSTVTGTGEPNTGELFF	TGTGCCAGCAGCACAGTCACCGGGACAGGGGAGCCAAACACCGGGGAGCTGTTTTTT
NA	TRBV27	NA	TRBJ1-1	CASSFGQTEEAFF	TGTGCCAGCAGTTTTGGACAGACCGAGGAAGCTTTCTTT
NA	TRBV5-4	TRBD2	TRBJ2-3	CASWDSGGGTDTQYF	TGTGCCAGCTGGGACTCCGGGGGGGGCACAGATACGCAGTATTTT
NA	TRBV7-9	NA	TRBJ1-4	CASSSGRQGSWNEKLFF	TGTGCCAGCAGCTCTGGGCGTCAGGGATCTTGGAATGAAAAACTGTTTTTT
NA	TRBV27	TRBD1	TRBJ1-5	CASSWGQGVGQPQHF	TGTGCCAGCAGTTGGGGACAGGGGGTAGGTCAGCCCCAGCATTTT
NA	TRBV10-1	NA	TRBJ2-3	CATPRCMRGPTDTQYF	TGCGCCACCCCACGATGCATGAGGGGCCCCACAGATACGCAGTATTTT
once	TRBV7-2	NA	TRBJ2-7	CASSSPGEGVSYEQYF	TGTGCCAGCAGCTCCCCTGGAGAGGGGGTCTCCTACGAGCAGTACTTC
NA	TRBV9	TRBD1	TRBJ2-7	CASSASGTGSYEQYF	TGTGCCAGCAGCGCCTCCGGGACAGGGTCCTACGAGCAGTACTTC
NA	TRBV11-2	TRBD2	TRBJ2-5	CASSPGSGGSEETQYF	TGTGCCAGCAGCCCAGGGAGCGGGGGGAGTGAAGAGACCCAGTACTTC
NA	TRBV11-2	NA	TRBJ2-3	CASSFMAGPSGDTQYF	TGTGCCAGCAGCTTTATGGCGGGACCTTCGGGAGATACGCAGTATTTT
NA	TRBV10-3	NA	TRBJ2-5	CAISESGETQYF	TGTGCCATCAGTGAGTCCGGGGAGACCCAGTACTTC
NA	TRBV19	TRBD2	TRBJ2-1	CASSPREAYNEQFF	TGTGCCAGTAGTCCCCGGGAGGCCTACAATGAGCAGTTCTTC
NA	TRBV5-1	NA	TRBJ2-3	CASSLFARSLVGTEDTQYF	TGCGCCAGCAGCTTGTTTGCGAGGAGCCTAGTAGGTACGGAGGATACGCAGTATTTT
NA	TRBV29-1	TRBD2	TRBJ2-5	CSVGGLAGGWGETQYF	TGCAGCGTTGGGGGACTAGCGGGAGGGTGGGGAGAGACCCAGTACTTC
NA	TRBV11-2	TRBD1	TRBJ2-3	CASSRQGFTDTQYF	TGTGCCAGCAGCAGACAGGGCTTCACAGATACGCAGTATTTT
NA	TRBV28	TRBD2	TRBJ2-7	CASSLSGGTLEQYF	TGTGCCAGCAGTTTGTCGGGAGGCACCCTCGAGCAGTACTTC
NA	TRBV10-1	NA	TRBJ2-7	CASSAGFSYEQYF	TGCGCCAGCTCTGCAGGATTTTCCTACGAGCAGTACTTC
NA	TRBV2	NA	TRBJ2-3	CASRSTDTQYF	TGTGCCAGCAGGAGCACAGATACGCAGTATTTT
NA	TRBV7-9	NA	TRBJ1-1	CASSPSAGLGTEAFF	TGTGCCAGCAGCCCTAGCGCAGGGCTGGGCACTGAAGCTTTCTTT
NA	TRBV5-3	NA	TRBJ2-7	CARSPPTEQYF	TGTGCCAGAAGCCCTCCTACCGAGCAGTACTTC